This record covers a single T cell receptor (beta chain). Other DNA sequences within the sample encode an identical CDR3. The data originate from a study of shared clonotypes between healthy human individuals. With 3 bases removed from V and 2 bases from J, the gap between germline ends came to 4 bases. Germline lookup yields CDR1 MNHNS and CDR2 SASEGT. CDR3 length equals 12 residues. Clones were sequenced by immunoSEQ multiplex PCR, and TCRdb holds only the in-frame ones, with some missing. The sample yields 2 million or so clones, 85% to 95% seen once. This rearrangement joins TRBV6-1 to TRBJ1-2; D is unresolved. This clonotype was obtained from a man aged 18 to 29 in good health. The sample was naive CD4+ T cells sorted from blood. This sample's subset: CD45RA+ positively selected. The CDR3 nucleotides read TGTGCCAGCAGTGACAGAAACTATGGCTACACCTTC. Protein product: CASSDRNYGYTF.